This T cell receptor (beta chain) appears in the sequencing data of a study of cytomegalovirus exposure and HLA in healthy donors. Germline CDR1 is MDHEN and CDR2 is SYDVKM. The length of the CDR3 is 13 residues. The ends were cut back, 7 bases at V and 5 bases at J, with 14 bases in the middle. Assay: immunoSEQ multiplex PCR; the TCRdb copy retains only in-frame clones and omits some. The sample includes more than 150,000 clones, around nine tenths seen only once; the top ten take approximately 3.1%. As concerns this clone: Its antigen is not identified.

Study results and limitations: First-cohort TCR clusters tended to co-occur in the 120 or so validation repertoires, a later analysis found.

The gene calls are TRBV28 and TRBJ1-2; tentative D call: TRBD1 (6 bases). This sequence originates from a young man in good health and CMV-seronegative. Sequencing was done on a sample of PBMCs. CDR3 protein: CASTRLQGYGYTF. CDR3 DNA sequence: TGTGCCAGCACCCGCCTGCAGGGGTATGGCTACACCTTC.